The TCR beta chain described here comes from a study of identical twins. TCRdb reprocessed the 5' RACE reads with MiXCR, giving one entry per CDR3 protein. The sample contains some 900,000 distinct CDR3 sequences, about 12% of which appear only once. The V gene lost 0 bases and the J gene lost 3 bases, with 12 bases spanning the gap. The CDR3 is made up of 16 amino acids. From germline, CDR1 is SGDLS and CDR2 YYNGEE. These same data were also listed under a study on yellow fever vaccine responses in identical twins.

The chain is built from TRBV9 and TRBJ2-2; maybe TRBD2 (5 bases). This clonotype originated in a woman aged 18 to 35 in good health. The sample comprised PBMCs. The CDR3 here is CASSVVSARDTGELFF. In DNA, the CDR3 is TGTGCCAGCAGCGTAGTGTCAGCGAGGGACACCGGGGAGCTGTTTTTT.